A single sample is the source of the 23 T cell receptor beta chains below, sequenced in a study of blood T cell repertoires in COVID-19 (dated by TCRdb to the early 2020s). Library generation was performed with the immunoSEQ multiplex PCR assay. TCRdb's version of the immuneACCESS table is confined to in-frame rearrangements and falls short of the full clone set. An unresolved V gene accounts for under half of the shortfall where checked; the remainder is of unknown origin. This sample has roughly 250,000 clones in its table, and approximately 82% of those were observed once. The ten biggest clones cover roughly 4.9% of the sample. The specimen sequenced was peripheral blood. The receptors shown here come from a woman of 80 years or more with active or convalescent COVID-19.

This rearrangement joins TRBV5-1 to TRBJ1-2; weak D call: TRBD1 (6 bases). Per germline, CDR1 SGHRS and CDR2 YFSETQ. The CDR3 spans 15 residues. V was shortened by 0 bases and J by 0 bases, with 9 bases between the two germline ends. The CDR3 sequence is CASSLEGVTNYGYTF. Here the CDR3 DNA reads TGCGCCAGCAGCTTGGAGGGGGTGACTAACTATGGCTACACCTTC. The full variable domain, in which reference TRBV5-1 and TRBJ1-2 provide the parts outside the CDR3, is KAGVTQTPRYLIKTRGQQVTLSCSPISGHRSVSWYQQTPGQGLQFLFEYFSETQRNKGNFPGRFSGRQFSNSRSEMNVSTLELGDSALYLCASSLEGVTNYGYTFGSGTRLTVV.

The genes are TRBV2 and TRBJ1-3, with D perhaps TRBD1 (5 bases). The CDR3 sequence is 16 residues long. The V end lost 6 bases, the J end lost 2 bases, and 17 bases lay between the germline ends. CDR1 is SNHLY and CDR2 is FYNNEI in the germline V gene. CDR3 nucleotides: TGTGCCAGCAGCGTGAGGACAACCTTTACTGGAAACACCATATATTTT. Amino acid sequence: CASSVRTTFTGNTIYF.

This sequence joins TRBV7-9 and TRBJ1-5, with D perhaps TRBD1 (6 bases). Germline V gene lookup returns CDR1 SEHNR and CDR2 FQNEAQ (reference sequence). Trimming took 5 bases from V and 5 from J, leaving 13 bases between them. This CDR3 contains 14 residues. Written as DNA, the CDR3 is TGTGCCAGCAGCCCCCAGGGGATCTATCAGCCCCAGCATTTT. Translating it yields CASSPQGIYQPQHF.

This chain joins TRBV29-1 and TRBJ1-1; possibly TRBD1 for D (6 bases). The CDR3 spans 12 residues. CDR1 is SQVTM, CDR2 ANQGSEA, per germline. V was clipped by 4 bases and J by 4 bases, with 10 bases between them. The CDR3 DNA reads as TGCAGCGTTGTTAGGGGGAGCACTGAAGCTTTCTTT. Amino acids: CSVVRGSTEAFF.

A single count supports this clone. The chain uses TRBV18 and TRBJ1-2; tentatively, D is TRBD1 (6 bases). Per the germline V gene, CDR1 is KGHSH and CDR2 is LQKENI. Trimming stripped 2 bases from V and 5 bases from J, with 9 bases between. The CDR3 extends over 13 amino acids. CDR3 coding DNA: TGTGCCAGCTCACCAGACGGGACATATGGCTACACCTTC. Translating gives CASSPDGTYGYTF.

The chain employs TRBV7-9 and TRBJ1-1; D remains ambiguous. Germline V gene lookup returns CDR1 SEHNR and CDR2 FQNEAQ (reference sequence). V lost 3 bases and J 1 base, leaving 9 bases between the germline ends. CDR3 length equals 14 residues. This CDR3 is CASSLGPGNTEAFF. DNA for the CDR3: TGTGCCAGCAGCTTGGGCCCTGGGAACACTGAAGCTTTCTTT.

CDR3 nucleotide sequence: TGCGCCAGCAGCTTGTCGGGGGACACTGAAGCTTTCTTT. Amino acid sequence: CASSLSGDTEAFF. The chain couples TRBV5-1 to TRBJ1-1; D possibly corresponds to TRBD1 (5 bases). This CDR3 region has 13 residues. Trimming took off 1 base at V and 3 bases at J, with 7 bases between the two ends. Germline lookup yields CDR1 SGHRS and CDR2 YFSETQ.

In DNA form, the CDR3 reads TGTGCCAGCAGCTCGGAAGGCGGACTTCCACCCTACGAGCAGTACTTC. It specifies CASSSEGGLPPYEQYF. The chain couples TRBV5-4 to TRBJ2-7; TRBD2 is a possible D gene (5 bases). CDR3 length: 16 residues. Germline CDR1 is SGHNT and CDR2 is YYREEE (reference sequence). V lost 3 bases and J lost 2, with 18 bases in between.

V gene TRBV2 combines with J gene TRBJ2-3; 7 bases align to TRBD1. Germline CDR1 SNHLY, CDR2 FYNNEI. The CDR3 runs 15 residues. After removal of 6 bases from V and 4 bases from J, the junction contained 10 bases not matched to a gene. As DNA, the CDR3 is TGTGCCAGCAGCCCAAACAGGGGCAGCCCAGATACGCAGTATTTT. Encoded protein: CASSPNRGSPDTQYF.

The chain employs TRBV18 and TRBJ2-1, with 9 bases identical to TRBD1. This CDR3 comprises 15 residues. Germline CDR1 reads KGHSH; CDR2 reads LQKENI. The junction had 1 base not matched to a gene; V was cut back by 2 bases and J by 2 bases. The CDR3 here is CASSPTGGPYNEQFF. The CDR3, as DNA: TGTGCCAGCTCACCAACAGGGGGCCCCTACAATGAGCAGTTCTTC.

The chain employs TRBV4-1 and TRBJ1-3; D not certain. The CDR3 spans 15 residues. V gave up 1 base and J gave up 2 bases, with 9 bases separating them. Germline lookup yields CDR1 MGHRA and CDR2 YSYEKL. In DNA form, the CDR3 reads TGCGCCAGCAGCCAAGTTTTCGGGACTGGAAACACCATATATTTT. This gives the protein CASSQVFGTGNTIYF.

The chain combines TRBV28 with TRBJ2-7, with D hard to call. This CDR3 has 15 residues. Trimming took 3 bases from V and 2 from J, leaving 14 bases between them. Germline values: CDR1 MDHEN, CDR2 SYDVKM. DNA for the CDR3: TGTGCCAGCAGTTTCTCGACGGAGTACCCCTACGAGCAGTACTTC. It encodes CASSFSTEYPYEQYF.

This clone was seen only a few times. The chain is built from TRBV10-3 and TRBJ2-3; 12 bases are a match to TRBD2. The CDR3 sequence is 13 residues long. Germline lookup yields CDR1 ENHRY and CDR2 SYGVKD. With 10 bases clipped from V and 6 bases from J, the junction kept 5 bases outside the gene matches. The CDR3 nucleotides read TGTGCCACCCGGACTAGCGGGATGGATACGCAGTATTTT. It codes for CATRTSGMDTQYF.

The chain has TRBV4-2 and TRBJ2-2, with D uncertain. Germline loops: CDR1 LGHNA, CDR2 YNFKEQ. V lost 3 bases and J lost 0, with 2 bases in between. The CDR3 is made up of 13 amino acids. The CDR3: CASSHTNTGELFF. The CDR3 DNA reads TGTGCCAGCAGCCATACGAACACCGGGGAGCTGTTTTTT.

The chain employs TRBV2 and TRBJ1-2; D perhaps matches TRBD1 (6 bases). The CDR3 loop spans 15 amino acids. CDR1 is SNHLY, CDR2 FYNNEI, per germline. Deletions cut 1 base from V and 7 bases from J, with 16 bases between. This chain's CDR3 is CASSEGGTKTVGYTF. CDR3 DNA sequence: TGTGCCAGCAGTGAAGGAGGGACAAAGACAGTTGGCTACACCTTC. Full variable domain (outside the CDR3, taken from reference TRBV2 and TRBJ1-2): EPEVTQTPSHQVTQMGQEVILRCVPISNHLYFYWYRQILGQKVEFLVSFYNNEISEKSEIFDDQFSVERPDGSNFTLKIRSTKLEDSAMYFCASSEGGTKTVGYTFGSGTRLTVV.

The chain is built from TRBV24-1 and TRBJ2-7; 7 nucleotides line up with TRBD2. CDR3 length: 13 amino acids. J gave up 4 bases and V 6 bases, and 5 bases lay outside the gene matches. CDR1 is KGHDR, CDR2 SFDVKD, per germline. The CDR3 is CATSRGGTYEQYF. CDR3 DNA sequence: TGTGCCACCAGTCGGGGAGGGACGTACGAGCAGTACTTC.

The chain employs TRBV19 and TRBJ1-2, with D unresolved. V was trimmed by 8 bases and J by 1 base, leaving 20 bases between them. The CDR3 length is 16 residues. Germline V gives CDR1 LNHDA, CDR2 SQIVND (reference sequence). CDR3 sequence (DNA): TGTGCCAGTTCTATGATTCCTCTCTCTTATAACTATGGCTACACCTTC. Translating gives CASSMIPLSYNYGYTF.

The chain uses TRBV19 and TRBJ1-6, with 8 bases lining up with TRBD1. The CDR3 extends over 14 amino acids. CDR1 and CDR2 from the germline V gene are LNHDA and SQIVND (reference sequence). V lost 4 bases, J lost 10 bases, and 6 bases stayed unmatched. In DNA form, the CDR3 reads TGTGCCAGTAGTACAGGGACAGGTCAATCACCCCTCCACTTT. This translates into CASSTGTGQSPLHF.

The rearrangement joins TRBV15 to TRBJ2-5; 8 nucleotides match TRBD1. The CDR3 extends over 15 amino acids. Germline CDR1 LNHNV, CDR2 YYDKDF (reference sequence). Trimming removed 5 bases from V and 1 base from J; junction bases left unmatched: 6. The CDR3 sequence: CATSGDGQGQETQYF. In DNA form, the CDR3 reads TGTGCCACCAGCGGGGACGGACAGGGCCAAGAGACCCAGTACTTC.

This clone turned up a few times. The V call is TRBV30, the J call TRBJ1-6; D is unclear. The CDR3 spans 15 residues. The V gene's germline CDR1 is GTSNPN and CDR2 SVGIG (reference sequence). Deletions cut 0 bases from V and 0 bases from J, with 6 bases between. CDR3 sequence: CAWSVPSSYNSPLHF. The CDR3 DNA follows: TGTGCCTGGAGTGTACCGAGCTCCTATAATTCACCCCTCCACTTT.

The rearrangement uses TRBV12-5 and TRBJ2-2, with TRBD2 matching over 10 bases. CDR1 and CDR2 from the germline V gene are LGHNT and FRNRAP. The V segment lost 5 bases and the J segment 6 bases; nucleotides outside the gene matches: 21. This CDR3 region has 20 residues. The CDR3 region has the DNA TGTGCTAGTGGTAGCGGACTAGCGGAACCACAGGGGAGGGGGGCCGGGGAGCTGTTTTTT. Translation gives CASGSGLAEPQGRGAGELFF.

In nucleotides, the CDR3 is TGTGCCAGCAGATCATCCGGTCTCGATACGCAGTATTTT. Its translation is CASRSSGLDTQYF. The chain has TRBV6-5 and TRBJ2-3, with D hard to call. The CDR3 is 13 residues long. Germline values: CDR1 MNHEY, CDR2 SVGAGI. Trimming removed 6 bases at V and 6 bases at J, with 13 bases between.

The rearrangement links TRBV2 to TRBJ1-5, with D hard to call. V was shortened by 4 bases and J by 4 bases, with 5 bases between the two germline ends. CDR1 and CDR2 (germline): SNHLY, FYNNEI. This CDR3 is 12 amino acids long. Written as DNA, the CDR3 is TGTGCCAGCAGTGTAGATAATCAGCCCCAGCATTTT. Its protein product is CASSVDNQPQHF.